The clone carrying this TCR beta chain occurred many times. Its target is unknown. The data were obtained in a study of breast tumors, draining lymph nodes, adjacent tissues. The CDR3 runs 15 residues. V shed 5 bases and J shed 2 bases, with 15 bases lying between them. Germline V gene data show CDR1 as SGHDT and CDR2 as YYEEEE. Findings of the study overall: The data were judged consistent with most tumor T cells coming from lymph node and expanding in tumor. Tumors had less TCR diversity than lymph nodes, more than nontumor tissue. Data only fit, rather than demonstrated, lymph node origin of most tumor T cells. Compared with basal-like, luminal-like tumors shared significantly more repertoire with nontumor tissue.

Axillary draining lymph nodes of breast cancer patients supplied the node samples. TCRdb re-called the multiplex PCR reads through MiXCR, storing one row per CDR3 protein. This sample carries 70,000 to 95,000 distinct CDR3 sequences, roughly 20% of them seen once, and the ten largest clones take 2% to 3%. The sequence came from a female donor with breast cancer. Some clones in this sample may be carry-over from other donors' samples. J is TRBJ2-3 and V is TRBV5-6; tentative D call: TRBD1 (5 bases). Sequenced input: axillary lymph node tissue. The DNA for the CDR3 is TGTGCCAGCAGTCTAGGGGTTAGGAACACAGATACGCAGTATTTT. It codes for CASSLGVRNTDTQYF.